The source of this TCR beta chain is a study of blood T cells in healthy people across ages. Overall study findings and caveats: TCR beta diversity per million T cells fell roughly linearly with age.

Each sample yielded at least 7 million isolated PBMCs. The V end was cut by 5 bases, the J end by 5 bases, with 7 bases between. This CDR3 has 11 residues. Germline assignment: CDR1 GTSNPN and CDR2 SVGIG (reference sequence). Using a J-beta primer mix together with a sample-barcoded 5' primer, a second PCR was run for roughly 6 to 11 cycles. In TCRdb, the 5' RACE reads were re-called with MiXCR into one record per CDR3 protein. Of 800,000 or so distinct CDR3 sequences in the sample, about half were seen once. Notes on this clonotype: Antigen specificity is unknown.

This receptor was obtained from an elderly man in good health. Sequenced sample: blood. The chain has TRBV30 and TRBJ2-1, with no clear D. This CDR3 reads CAWDQDNEQFF. For the CDR3, the DNA is TGTGCCTGGGATCAGGACAATGAGCAGTTCTTC. Drawing the rest from reference TRBV30 and TRBJ2-1, the complete variable domain is SQTIHQWPATLVQPVGSPLSLECTVEGTSNPNLYWYRQAAGRGLQLLFYSVGIGQISSEVPQNLSASRPQDRQFILSSKKLLLSDSGFYLCAWDQDNEQFFGPGTRLTVL.